Below, 27 T cell receptor beta chains from the same sample are listed, as sequenced in a study of cytotoxic CD8 clonotypes in ibrutinib-treated CLL. TCRdb keeps only in-frame clones here, not all; method: immunoSEQ multiplex PCR. The sample includes about 150,000 clones, about 78% of them seen just once. The input for sequencing was PBMCs, taken after 24 months of ibrutinib treatment. These receptor sequences come from a human donor with chronic lymphocytic leukemia.

This clone was counted between two and nine times. This chain joins TRBV2 and TRBJ1-5, with D unclear. Trimming took off 5 bases at V and 0 bases at J, with 8 bases between the two ends. Germline V CDR1 and CDR2: SNHLY, FYNNEI. This CDR3 comprises 14 residues. As DNA, the CDR3 is TGTGCCAGCAGTTTTAGTTATAGCAATCAGCCCCAGCATTTT. Translation gives CASSFSYSNQPQHF.

Concerning this clone itself: This sample includes further DNA sequences coding for the same CDR3. This rearrangement joins TRBV20-1 to TRBJ2-5, with a weak D call TRBD1 (5 bases). Germline V gives CDR1 DFQATT, CDR2 SNEGSKA (reference sequence). Deletions cut 6 bases from V and 5 bases from J, with 10 bases between. The CDR3 extends over 11 amino acids. The CDR3 loop is CSAGPGETQYF. The CDR3 nucleotides are TGCAGTGCCGGGCCAGGGGAGACCCAGTACTTC.

The CDR3 loop reads CASSQVGTQETQYF. DNA for the CDR3: TGTGCCAGCAGCCAAGTGGGGACCCAAGAGACCCAGTACTTC. The chain has TRBV4-2 and TRBJ2-5, with D perhaps assigned TRBD1 or TRBD2 (5 bases each). Germline-derived CDR1 and CDR2 are LGHNA and YNFKEQ. The CDR3 spans 14 residues. V lost 1 base to trimming and J lost 1 base, with 7 bases between them.

This chain joins TRBV5-6 and TRBJ1-2; D is ambiguous. V gave up 2 bases and J gave up 8 bases, with 7 bases separating them. The CDR3 totals 11 residues. CDR1 and CDR2 from the germline V gene are SGHDT and YYEEEE. CDR3 sequence reads: CASSFGWGYTF. The DNA of the CDR3 is TGTGCCAGCAGCTTCGGGTGGGGCTACACCTTC.

The genes are TRBV2 and TRBJ2-1; tentatively, D is TRBD2 (6 bases). Germline values: CDR1 SNHLY, CDR2 FYNNEI. This CDR3 is 15 amino acids long. V shed 8 bases and J shed 0 bases, with 14 bases lying between them. This CDR3 is CASLGEVPSYNEQFF. CDR3 in DNA: TGTGCCAGCTTGGGGGAGGTGCCCTCCTACAATGAGCAGTTCTTC.

This clone was detected only once. The chain joins TRBV28 to TRBJ1-6; D not resolved. Trimming removed 7 bases from V and 3 bases from J, with 22 bases in between. This CDR3 region has 18 residues. Germline CDR1 and CDR2: MDHEN and SYDVKM. DNA of the CDR3: TGTGCCAGCACAGTCCCCCCCGCCGACACAAGCTATAATTCACCCCTCCACTTT. It codes for CASTVPPADTSYNSPLHF.

The chain links TRBV21-1 to TRBJ2-7; TRBD1, as called in the table, went unchecked against the DNA. TRBV21-1 is a pseudogene locus. The CDR3 sequence is 18 residues long. The CDR3 spells CASSIPTPNRDRVYEQYF. For the CDR3, the DNA is TGTGCCAGCAGCATCCCCACACCTAACCGGGACAGGGTGTACGAGCAGTACTTC.

The chain joins TRBV5-1 to TRBJ2-7; D remains unclear. Germline-derived CDR1 and CDR2 are SGHRS and YFSETQ. The CDR3 is made up of 13 amino acids. The V and J ends lost 0 bases and 2 bases respectively, with 6 bases between them. The CDR3 sequence is CASSLDQPYEQYF. The CDR3 DNA is TGCGCCAGCAGCTTGGATCAACCCTACGAGCAGTACTTC. The complete variable domain, with remaining parts taken from reference TRBV5-1 and TRBJ2-7, reads KAGVTQTPRYLIKTRGQQVTLSCSPISGHRSVSWYQQTPGQGLQFLFEYFSETQRNKGNFPGRFSGRQFSNSRSEMNVSTLELGDSALYLCASSLDQPYEQYFGPGTRLTVT.

This chain links TRBV4-2 with TRBJ1-5; TRBD1 might be the D (5 bases). The CDR3 loop spans 17 amino acids. Germline values: CDR1 LGHNA, CDR2 YNFKEQ. Trimming took 4 bases from V and 3 from J, leaving 19 bases between them. The CDR3: CASSLDGAAPFNQPQHF. CDR3 nucleotide sequence: TGTGCCAGCAGCCTCGACGGGGCCGCGCCTTTCAATCAGCCCCAGCATTTT.

This clone appeared once. This chain uses TRBV10-3 with TRBJ1-1; no clear D. The CDR3 is 14 residues long. The germline V gene encodes CDR1 ENHRY and CDR2 SYGVKD. V lost 6 bases and J 1 base, leaving 12 bases between the germline ends. In DNA form, the CDR3 reads TGTGCCATCAGCCCTGGAGTGTGGAACACTGAAGCTTTCTTT. Encoded protein: CAISPGVWNTEAFF.

V is TRBV5-6 and J is TRBJ1-2, with D possibly matching TRBD1 (5 bases). CDR3 length equals 15 residues. V lost 3 bases to trimming and J lost 3 bases, with 15 bases between them. The germline V gene has CDR1 SGHDT and CDR2 YYEEEE. As DNA, the CDR3 is TGTGCCAGCAGCTGGGACCCTAGGGGCGACTATGGCTACACCTTC. Translated: CASSWDPRGDYGYTF.

This chain connects TRBV10-2 to TRBJ2-3; TRBD1 might be the D (5 bases). Germline V gene data show CDR1 as WSHSY and CDR2 as SAAADI. The CDR3 spans 13 residues. V was shortened by 4 bases and J by 10 bases, with 15 bases between the two germline ends. CDR3 coding DNA: TGCGCCAGCAGTGCGCAGGGTCGCCTGGCGCAGTATTTT. Translating it yields CASSAQGRLAQYF.

The chain couples TRBV2 to TRBJ2-2, with D possibly matching TRBD1 (6 bases). The CDR3 totals 15 residues. The germline V gene encodes CDR1 SNHLY and CDR2 FYNNEI. V lost 5 bases and J 3 bases, leaving 13 bases between the germline ends. This chain's CDR3 is CASSPPHRDTGELFF. In nucleotides, the CDR3 is TGTGCCAGCAGTCCCCCACACAGGGACACCGGGGAGCTGTTTTTT.

The rearrangement links TRBV5-4 to TRBJ2-7; 9 nucleotides line up with TRBD1. The germline V gene has CDR1 SGHNT and CDR2 YYREEE (reference sequence). The CDR3 is made up of 17 amino acids. V trimming: 4 bases; J trimming: 3 bases; junction bases outside the gene matches: 14. The CDR3 protein is CASSQEGTPDRGYEQYF. In DNA form, the CDR3 reads TGTGCCAGCAGCCAAGAGGGAACCCCGGACAGGGGCTACGAGCAGTACTTC.

CDR3 nucleotides: TGTGCCAGCAGCTCGACGGGGGGGCTTGAGCAGTTCTTC. This encodes CASSSTGGLEQFF. V and J are TRBV7-2 and TRBJ2-1; 8 bases are a match to TRBD2. The CDR3 consists of 13 residues. Germline CDR1 reads SGHTA; CDR2 reads FQGNSA. Losses at the gene ends were 4 bases for V and 9 bases for J; bases not matched to a gene: 5.

V is TRBV5-6 and J is TRBJ2-7; D is unclear. The ends were cut back, 3 bases at V and 3 bases at J, with 10 bases in the middle. CDR3 length: 13 residues. Per the germline V gene, CDR1 is SGHDT and CDR2 is YYEEEE. Here the CDR3 DNA reads TGTGCCAGCAGCTATGGCCCCGGCTACGAGCAGTACTTC. Residues: CASSYGPGYEQYF.

This sequence joins TRBV6-5 and TRBJ1-6; D ambiguous. This CDR3 region has 13 residues. The ends were cut back, 2 bases at V and 6 bases at J, with 5 bases in the middle. CDR1 and CDR2 (germline): MNHEY, SVGAGI. The CDR3 reads CASSYEINSPLHF. CDR3 DNA: TGTGCCAGCAGTTACGAGATTAATTCACCCCTCCACTTT.

This chain connects TRBV14 to TRBJ1-1; TRBD1 is a possible D gene (6 bases). Germline CDR1 reads SGHDN; CDR2 reads FVKESK. This CDR3 is built from 14 residues. Trimming removed 8 bases from V and 1 base from J, with 14 bases in between. The DNA for the CDR3 is TGTGCCAGCGCGCGGGGGGCGCAGAACACTGAAGCTTTCTTT. It encodes CASARGAQNTEAFF.

This rearrangement joins TRBV19 to TRBJ1-1, with D perhaps matching TRBD1 (5 bases). Per the germline V gene, CDR1 is LNHDA and CDR2 is SQIVND (reference sequence). Trimming took 7 bases from V and 10 from J, leaving 19 bases between them. The CDR3 contains 13 residues. The CDR3 loop reads CASTAGPFGGAFF. The CDR3, as DNA: TGTGCCAGTACCGCCGGGCCCTTTGGGGGAGCTTTCTTT.

The rearrangement joins TRBV30 to TRBJ1-1; no firm D call. The V end was cut by 4 bases, the J end by 4 bases, with 13 bases between. This CDR3 contains 13 residues. Germline V gene sequence: CDR1 GTSNPN, CDR2 SVGIG (reference sequence). The DNA of the CDR3 is TGTGCCTGGATCCCACGGGTGGGCACTGAAGCTTTCTTT. This codes for CAWIPRVGTEAFF.

The gene calls are TRBV2 and TRBJ1-1, with D maybe TRBD1 (6 bases). This CDR3 has 15 amino acids. V was trimmed by 5 bases and J by 2 bases, leaving 15 bases between them. The germline gives CDR1 SNHLY, CDR2 FYNNEI. CDR3 sequence (DNA): TGTGCCAGCAGTCCTACGACAGGTGGAAACACTGAAGCTTTCTTT. Protein: CASSPTTGGNTEAFF. The full variable domain, completed using reference TRBV2 and TRBJ1-1, is EPEVTQTPSHQVTQMGQEVILRCVPISNHLYFYWYRQILGQKVEFLVSFYNNEISEKSEIFDDQFSVERPDGSNFTLKIRSTKLEDSAMYFCASSPTTGGNTEAFFGQGTRLTVV.

This clone was counted a single time. The chain joins TRBV29-1 to TRBJ1-5; tentatively, D is TRBD1 (5 bases). The CDR3 is 14 residues long. The germline gives CDR1 SQVTM, CDR2 ANQGSEA. V was cut by 4 bases and J by 0 bases, with 10 bases left in between. The CDR3 sequence: CSVAAGNSNQPQHF. CDR3 nucleotide sequence: TGCAGCGTTGCGGCAGGGAATAGCAATCAGCCCCAGCATTTT.

The chain couples TRBV7-3 to TRBJ2-1; no reliable D call. V was clipped by 5 bases and J by 10 bases, with 12 bases between them. This CDR3 is built from 12 residues. From germline, CDR1 is SGHTA and CDR2 FQGTGA. The DNA for the CDR3 is TGTGCCAGCAGCCATCCCGGTAGGGAGCAGTTCTTC. It specifies CASSHPGREQFF.

In DNA, the CDR3 is TGTGCCAGCACCGCGGGGGGGACTAACTATGGCTACACCTTC. This encodes CASTAGGTNYGYTF. This chain joins TRBV28 and TRBJ1-2, with D possibly matching TRBD1 (5 bases). The CDR3 is 14 amino acids. With 7 bases removed from V and 0 bases from J, the gap between germline ends came to 12 bases. Germline CDR1 and CDR2: MDHEN and SYDVKM.

V usage is TRBV4-3 and J usage is TRBJ2-3; tentatively, D is TRBD2 (5 bases). The V gene lost 4 bases and the J gene lost 1 base, with 12 bases spanning the gap. The germline gives CDR1 LGHNA, CDR2 YSLEER. This CDR3 has 15 residues. The CDR3 region is CASSLGRAGTDTQYF. The CDR3 DNA reads TGCGCCAGCAGCCTCGGGCGGGCGGGCACAGATACGCAGTATTTT.

V is TRBV6-5 and J is TRBJ2-5, with unresolved D. CDR1 and CDR2 from the germline V gene are MNHEY and SVGAGI. The CDR3 loop spans 11 amino acids. V lost 5 bases and J lost 5, with 6 bases in between. Here the CDR3 DNA reads TGTGCCAGCAGTGTGGGGGAGACCCAGTACTTC. This sequence encodes CASSVGETQYF.

J is TRBJ1-2 and V is TRBV30, with D possibly TRBD1 on 5 matching bases. CDR1 is GTSNPN, CDR2 SVGIG, per germline (reference sequence). The V end lost 5 bases, the J end lost 4 bases, and 8 bases lay between the germline ends. The CDR3 is made up of 11 amino acids. CDR3 sequence (DNA): TGTGCCTGGGGGGGTGGCTATGGCTACACCTTC. Protein: CAWGGGYGYTF.